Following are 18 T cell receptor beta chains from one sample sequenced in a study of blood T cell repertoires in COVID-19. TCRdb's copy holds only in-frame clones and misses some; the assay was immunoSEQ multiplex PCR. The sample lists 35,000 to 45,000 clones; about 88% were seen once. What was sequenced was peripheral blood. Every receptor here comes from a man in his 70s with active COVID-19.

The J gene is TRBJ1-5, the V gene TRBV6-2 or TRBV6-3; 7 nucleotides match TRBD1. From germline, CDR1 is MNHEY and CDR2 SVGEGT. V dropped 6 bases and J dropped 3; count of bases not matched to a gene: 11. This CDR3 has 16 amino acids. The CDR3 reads CASSHTRTGDNQPQHF. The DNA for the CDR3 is TGTGCCAGCAGCCATACAAGGACAGGCGACAATCAGCCCCAGCATTTT.

CDR3 nucleotide sequence: TGTGCCAGTAGTGAGGACAGGGGTGGTAATCAGCCCCAGCATTTT. Amino acid sequence: CASSEDRGGNQPQHF. The V call is TRBV19, the J call TRBJ1-5, with 9 bases that match TRBD1. The V segment lost 5 bases and the J segment 4 bases; nucleotides outside the gene matches: 6. Looked up from germline, CDR1 is LNHDA and CDR2 is SQIVND (reference sequence). The CDR3 runs to 15 residues. Using reference TRBV19 and TRBJ1-5 for the parts outside the CDR3, the full variable domain is DGGITQSPKYLFRKEGQNVTLSCEQNLNHDAMYWYRQDPGQGLRLIYYSQIVNDFQKGDIAEGYSVSREKKESFPLTVTSAQKNPTAFYLCASSEDRGGNQPQHFGDGTRLSIL.

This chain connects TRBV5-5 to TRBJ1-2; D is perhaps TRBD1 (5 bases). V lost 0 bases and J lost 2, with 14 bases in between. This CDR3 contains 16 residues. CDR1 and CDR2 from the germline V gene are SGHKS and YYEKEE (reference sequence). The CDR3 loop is CASSLVGRGINYGYTF. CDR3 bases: TGTGCCAGCAGCTTGGTTGGGCGGGGGATCAACTATGGCTACACCTTC.

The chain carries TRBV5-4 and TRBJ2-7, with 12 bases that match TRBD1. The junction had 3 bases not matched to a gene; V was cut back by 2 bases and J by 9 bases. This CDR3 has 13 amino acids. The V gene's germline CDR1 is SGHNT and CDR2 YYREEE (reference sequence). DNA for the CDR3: TGTGCCAGCAGCTTCGGGACAGGGGGCTTGCAGTACTTC. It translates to CASSFGTGGLQYF.

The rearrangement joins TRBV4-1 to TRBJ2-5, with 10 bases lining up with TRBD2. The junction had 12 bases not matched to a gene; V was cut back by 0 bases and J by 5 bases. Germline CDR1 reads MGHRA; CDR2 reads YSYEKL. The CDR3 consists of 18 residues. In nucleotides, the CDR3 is TGCGCCAGCAGCCAAGATGGGGGTCTAGCGGGGGTCTTTGAGACCCAGTACTTC. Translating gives CASSQDGGLAGVFETQYF.

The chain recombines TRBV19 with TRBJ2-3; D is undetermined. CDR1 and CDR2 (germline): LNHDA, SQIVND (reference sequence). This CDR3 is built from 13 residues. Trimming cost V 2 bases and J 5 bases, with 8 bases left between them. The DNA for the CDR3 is TGTGCCAGTAGTATAACTTACCTAGATACGCAGTATTTT. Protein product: CASSITYLDTQYF.

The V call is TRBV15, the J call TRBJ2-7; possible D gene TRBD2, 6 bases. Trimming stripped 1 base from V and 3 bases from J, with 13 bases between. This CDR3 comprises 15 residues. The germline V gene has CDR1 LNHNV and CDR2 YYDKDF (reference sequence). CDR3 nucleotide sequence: TGTGCCACCAGCAGAGTATTACGGGGAGGCTACGAGCAGTACTTC. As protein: CATSRVLRGGYEQYF.

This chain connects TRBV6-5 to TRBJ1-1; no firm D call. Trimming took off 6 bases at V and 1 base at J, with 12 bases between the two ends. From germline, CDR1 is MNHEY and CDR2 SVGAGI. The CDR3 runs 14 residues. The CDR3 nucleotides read TGTGCCAGCAGACCCGAAGTAGAGAACACTGAAGCTTTCTTT. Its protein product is CASRPEVENTEAFF.

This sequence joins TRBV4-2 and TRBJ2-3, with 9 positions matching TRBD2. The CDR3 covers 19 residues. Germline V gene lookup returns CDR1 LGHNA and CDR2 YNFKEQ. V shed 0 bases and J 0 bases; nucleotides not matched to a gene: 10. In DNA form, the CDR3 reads TGTGCCAGCAGCCAAGATGCTAGCGGGGTGGGCTCTAGCACAGATACGCAGTATTTT. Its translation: CASSQDASGVGSSTDTQYF.

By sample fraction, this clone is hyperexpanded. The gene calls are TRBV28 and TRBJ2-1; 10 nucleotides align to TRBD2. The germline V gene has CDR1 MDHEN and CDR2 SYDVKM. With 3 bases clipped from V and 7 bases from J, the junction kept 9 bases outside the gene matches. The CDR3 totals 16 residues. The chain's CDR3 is CASSFPEREGSNEQFF. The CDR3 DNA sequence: TGTGCCAGCAGTTTCCCAGAGCGGGAGGGTAGTAATGAGCAGTTCTTC.

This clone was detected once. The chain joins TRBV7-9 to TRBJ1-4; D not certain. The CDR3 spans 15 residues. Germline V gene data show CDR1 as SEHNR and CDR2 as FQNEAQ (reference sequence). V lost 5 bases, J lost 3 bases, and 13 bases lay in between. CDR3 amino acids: CASSRLLTANEKLFF. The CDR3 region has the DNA TGTGCCAGCAGCCGCTTGTTGACTGCTAATGAAAAACTGTTTTTT.

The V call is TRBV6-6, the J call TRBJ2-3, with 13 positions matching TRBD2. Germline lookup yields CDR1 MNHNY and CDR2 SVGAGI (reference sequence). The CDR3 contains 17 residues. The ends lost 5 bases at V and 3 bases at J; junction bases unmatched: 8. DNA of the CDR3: TGTGCCAGCAGTCGGACTAGCGGGAGAATTGGAACAGATACGCAGTATTTT. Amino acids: CASSRTSGRIGTDTQYF.

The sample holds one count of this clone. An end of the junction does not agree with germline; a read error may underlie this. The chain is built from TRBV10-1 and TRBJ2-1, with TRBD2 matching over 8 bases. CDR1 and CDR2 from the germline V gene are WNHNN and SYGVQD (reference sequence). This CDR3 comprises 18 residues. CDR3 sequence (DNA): TGCGCCAGAAGTGAGTCGCCCGCCGGGACTAGCTCCTACAATGAGCAGTTCTTC. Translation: CARSESPAGTSSYNEQFF.

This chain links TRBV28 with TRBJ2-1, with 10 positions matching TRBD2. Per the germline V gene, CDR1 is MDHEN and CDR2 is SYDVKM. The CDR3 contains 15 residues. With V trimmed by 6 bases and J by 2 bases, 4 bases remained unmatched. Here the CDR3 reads CASRVAGGTYNEQFF. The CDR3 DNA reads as TGTGCCAGCAGAGTAGCGGGGGGTACCTACAATGAGCAGTTCTTC.

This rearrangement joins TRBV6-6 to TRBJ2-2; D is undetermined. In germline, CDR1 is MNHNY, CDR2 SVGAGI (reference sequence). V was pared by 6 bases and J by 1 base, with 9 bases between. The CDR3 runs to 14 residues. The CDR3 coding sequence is TGTGCCAGCAGACAACGACAGAACACCGGGGAGCTGTTTTTT. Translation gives CASRQRQNTGELFF.

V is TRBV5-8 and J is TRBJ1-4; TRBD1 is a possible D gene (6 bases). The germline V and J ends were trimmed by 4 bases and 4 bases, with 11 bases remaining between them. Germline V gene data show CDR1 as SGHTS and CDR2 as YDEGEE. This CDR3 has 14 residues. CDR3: CASSEGTLNEKLFF. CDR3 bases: TGTGCCAGCAGCGAGGGGACACTTAATGAAAAACTGTTTTTT.

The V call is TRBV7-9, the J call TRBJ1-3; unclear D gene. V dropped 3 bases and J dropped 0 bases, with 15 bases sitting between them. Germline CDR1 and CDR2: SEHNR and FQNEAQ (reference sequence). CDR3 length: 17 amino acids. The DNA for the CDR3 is TGTGCCAGCAGCTTTACGAGGTCGCGGAGCTCTGGAAACACCATATATTTT. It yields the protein CASSFTRSRSSGNTIYF.

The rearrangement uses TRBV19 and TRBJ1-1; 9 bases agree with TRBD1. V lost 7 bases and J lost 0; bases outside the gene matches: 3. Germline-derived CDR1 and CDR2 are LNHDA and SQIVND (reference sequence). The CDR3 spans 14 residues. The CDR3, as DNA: TGTGCCAGTACAGGACAGGGGATGAACACTGAAGCTTTCTTT. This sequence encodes CASTGQGMNTEAFF.